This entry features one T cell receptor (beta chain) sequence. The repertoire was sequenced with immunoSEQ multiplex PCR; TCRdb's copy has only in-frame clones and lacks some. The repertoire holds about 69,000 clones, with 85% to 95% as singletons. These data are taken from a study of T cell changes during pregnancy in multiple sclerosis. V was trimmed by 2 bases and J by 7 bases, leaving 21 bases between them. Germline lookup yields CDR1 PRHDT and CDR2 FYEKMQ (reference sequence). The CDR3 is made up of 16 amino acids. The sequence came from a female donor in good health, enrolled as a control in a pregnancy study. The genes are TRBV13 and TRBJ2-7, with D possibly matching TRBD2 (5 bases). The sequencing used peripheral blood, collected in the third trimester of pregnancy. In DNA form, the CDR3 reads TGTGCCAGCAGCTTAAGGGTCCAGCGCGGGTCTAGGGAGCAGTACTTC. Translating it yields CASSLRVQRGSREQYF. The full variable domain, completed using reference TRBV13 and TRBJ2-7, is AAGVIQSPRHLIKEKRETATLKCYPIPRHDTVYWYQQGPGQDPQFLISFYEKMQSDKGSIPDRFSAQQFSDYHSELNMSSLELGDSALYFCASSLRVQRGSREQYFGPGTRLTVT.